The entry below gives a single TCR beta chain sequence along with its context. Its cognate antigen is unknown. The sample originates from a study of T cells expressing NK-cell markers. Study results and caveats: One observes that, in a handful of donors, these clonotypes were also the leading ones within the CD3+CD56-NKG2C+ fraction.

The germline gives CDR1 DFQATT, CDR2 SNEGSKA (reference sequence). The CDR3 runs 13 residues. TCRdb re-analyzed the 5' RACE reads; it lists each CDR3 protein once, without DNA. Its listing shows roughly 390,000 distinct CDR3 sequences. This chain joins TRBV20-1 and TRBJ2-3; the D call from TCRdb, TRBD1, cannot be confirmed without DNA. What was sequenced was blood T cells: a sorted CD56 or NKG2C T cell subset, CD4+ or CD8+ T cells, or bulk PBMC T cells (not recorded which). The sequence was collected from a woman aged 45-65 years in good health. The CDR3 is CSPGEGATDTQYF.